These T cell receptor beta chains were read from a single sample in a study of blood T cell repertoires in COVID-19. Here immunoSEQ multiplex PCR was the method, and the copy in TCRdb shows in-frame clones only, minus some. This table has 200,000 to 300,000 clones, 75% to 85% appearing once. The sequenced sample was peripheral blood. The source is a man aged 40-50 years who had recovered from COVID-19. The CDR3 runs from the conserved cysteine through the conserved F or W. The D gene is left open where the match is weak. Some rows have no size entry. The others give once, few or many, or a class for an expanded clone.

abundance | j_gene | d_gene | v_gene | CDR3nt | CDR3aa
many | TRBJ2-1 | NA | TRBV4-3 | TGCGCCAGCAGCCAAGATAGTGCAGCGCGGGACTACAATGAGCAGTTCTTC | CASSQDSAARDYNEQFF
NA | TRBJ2-2 | NA | TRBV5-4 | TGTGCCAGCAGTCCGTCCACTATGAACACCGGGGAGCTGTTTTTT | CASSPSTMNTGELFF
NA | TRBJ2-1 | TRBD2 | TRBV7-6 | TGTGCCAGCAGCCAGACTAGCGGGGCAACCTCCTACAATGAGCAGTTCTTC | CASSQTSGATSYNEQFF
many | TRBJ1-2 | NA | TRBV12-2 | TGTGCAAGTCGCTTAGGAGGGTTAGCTAACTATGGCTACACCTTC | CASRLGGLANYGYTF
once | TRBJ1-5 | NA | TRBV11-3 | TGTGCCAGCAGCTTGAGGGGGGGAGAACAGCCCCAGCATTTT | CASSLRGGEQPQHF
NA | TRBJ1-2 | NA | TRBV30 | TGTGCCTGGAGTGTGAAGGGGCACGGCTACACCTTC | CAWSVKGHGYTF
NA | TRBJ2-1 | NA | TRBV12-3/TRBV12-4 | TGTGCCAGCAGACGACCGGGAAGGCGTGAGCAGTTCTTC | CASRRPGRREQFF
NA | TRBJ1-2 | NA | TRBV6-5 | TGTGCCAGCAGTCCTGACAGGAGAAATAACTATGGCTACACCTTC | CASSPDRRNNYGYTF
few | TRBJ1-2 | NA | TRBV6-2/TRBV6-3 | TGTGCCAGCAGTTACGGCAGTCCCTATGGCTACACCTTC | CASSYGSPYGYTF
NA | TRBJ2-5 | NA | TRBV2 | TGTGCCAGCAGTGTAGGGGTCGAGAGCACCCAGTACTTC | CASSVGVESTQYF
NA | TRBJ1-4 | NA | TRBV5-5 | TGTGCCAGCAGCTTGGCCAGGGGTTTAGAGGAAAAACTGTTTTTT | CASSLARGLEEKLFF
NA | TRBJ2-3 | NA | TRBV5-1 | TGCGCCAGCAGATCCGGGACAAGCGGCACAGATACGCAGTATTTT | CASRSGTSGTDTQYF
NA | TRBJ1-3 | NA | TRBV18 | TGTGCCAGCTCACCGGCCCTTAACTCTGGAAACACCATATATTTT | CASSPALNSGNTIYF
NA | TRBJ2-7 | NA | TRBV5-1 | TGCGCCAGCAGCCTCAGGGTAACAGGGACAAGGTCCTACGAGCAGTACTTC | CASSLRVTGTRSYEQYF
NA | TRBJ1-2 | TRBD1 | TRBV5-1 | TGCGCCAGCAGCTTCTCCGGGACAGCTAACTATGGCTACACCTTC | CASSFSGTANYGYTF
once | TRBJ1-5 | NA | TRBV2 | TGTGCCAGCAGTGAAGCGCTCGGTCAGCCCCAGCATTTT | CASSEALGQPQHF
NA | TRBJ1-1 | TRBD1 | TRBV15 | TGTGCCACCAGCAGAGCCGGGACAGCCCGGAGGGACACTGAAGCTTTCTTT | CATSRAGTARRDTEAFF
few | TRBJ2-2 | NA | TRBV6-2/TRBV6-3 | TGTGCCAGCAGTTCGAGGACAGATCCGGCCGGGGAGCTGTTTTTT | CASSSRTDPAGELFF
NA | TRBJ2-1 | TRBD2 | TRBV9 | TGTGCCAGCAGCGTAGCCGGGAATAGCGGGGCTTACAATGAGCAGTTCTTC | CASSVAGNSGAYNEQFF
NA | TRBJ2-1 | NA | TRBV19 | TGTGCCAGTAGTAAGGTTCCGGCGGACAATCGGAATGAGCAGTTCTTC | CASSKVPADNRNEQFF
NA | TRBJ1-2 | NA | TRBV21-1 | TGTGCCAGCAGCAAAGAGGCAGGAGGAACCCACTATGGCTACACCTTC | CASSKEAGGTHYGYTF
NA | TRBJ1-2 | TRBD1 | TRBV7-2 | TGTGCCAGCAGCTTGAGACAGGGCCCACTGGCTGGCTACACCTTC | CASSLRQGPLAGYTF
once | TRBJ2-3 | TRBD2 | TRBV2 | TGTGCCAGCAGCCCCGGGACTACACTCACAGATACGCAGTATTTT | CASSPGTTLTDTQYF
once | TRBJ2-2 | TRBD2 | TRBV19 | TGTGCCAGTAGTACCAGCGGGGCACACACCGGGGAGCTGTTTTTT | CASSTSGAHTGELFF
NA | TRBJ2-5 | NA | TRBV5-6 | TGTGCCAGCAGCTTGTTCACTAGCCGGCAAGAGACCCAGTACTTC | CASSLFTSRQETQYF
NA | TRBJ2-3 | TRBD1 | TRBV5-4 | TGTGCCAGCAGCTTGGCCAGGGGGCCAGATACGCAGTATTTT | CASSLARGPDTQYF
NA | TRBJ2-2 | NA | TRBV5-5 | TGTGCCAGCAGCTTGGTTAGAGGAGACGCCGGGGAGCTGTTTTTT | CASSLVRGDAGELFF
NA | TRBJ1-4 | TRBD1 | TRBV4-1 | TGCGCCAGCAGCCATCGACAGGGGGCTGTTAGGGGTAATGAAAAACTGTTTTTT | CASSHRQGAVRGNEKLFF
NA | TRBJ2-5 | NA | TRBV6-5 | TGTGCCAGCAGTTACTCCGGTGAACCCTTAGAGACCCAGTACTTC | CASSYSGEPLETQYF
NA | TRBJ2-5 | TRBD2 | TRBV4-3 | TGCGCCAGCAGTCAAGACCGCCGGACTAGCGGGAGGTACGGGAGCGAGGAGACCCAGTACTTC | CASSQDRRTSGRYGSEETQYF
NA | TRBJ1-4 | NA | TRBV21-1 | TGTGCCAGCCGACAGGGGGTGGAAAAACTGTTTTTT | CASRQGVEKLFF
NA | TRBJ2-1 | NA | TRBV18 | TGTGCCAGCTCACCCGAGAGAAAAAGCTCCTACAATGAGCAGTTCTTC | CASSPERKSSYNEQFF
NA | TRBJ1-1 | NA | TRBV6-5 | TGTGCCAGCAGTAAACAGGTGGGGGGAACTGAAGCTTTCTTT | CASSKQVGGTEAFF
many | TRBJ2-1 | NA | TRBV5-4 | TGTGCCAGCAGCTTGGCTCGGTTGCGGAGCTCCTACAATGAGCAGTTCTTC | CASSLARLRSSYNEQFF
NA | TRBJ2-2 | NA | TRBV5-8 | TGTGCCAGCAGCTTCTCATGGGGCTCCCGGGAGCTGTTTTTT | CASSFSWGSRELFF
NA | TRBJ2-7 | TRBD2 | TRBV7-6 | TGTGCCAGCAGCTTAGCTGTTGGGACTAACGAGCAGTACTTC | CASSLAVGTNEQYF